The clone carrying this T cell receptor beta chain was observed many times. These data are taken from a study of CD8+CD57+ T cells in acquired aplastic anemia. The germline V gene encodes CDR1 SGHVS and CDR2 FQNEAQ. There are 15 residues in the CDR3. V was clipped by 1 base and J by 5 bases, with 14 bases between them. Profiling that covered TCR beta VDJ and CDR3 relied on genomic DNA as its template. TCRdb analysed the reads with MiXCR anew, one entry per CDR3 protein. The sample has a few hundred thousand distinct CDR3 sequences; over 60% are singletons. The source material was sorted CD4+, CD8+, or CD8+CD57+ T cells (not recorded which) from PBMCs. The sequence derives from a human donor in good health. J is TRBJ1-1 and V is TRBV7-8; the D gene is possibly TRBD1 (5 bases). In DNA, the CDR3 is TGTGCCAGCAGCTTAGTGGCAGGGACTGGGACTGAAGCTTTCTTT. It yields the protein CASSLVAGTGTEAFF.